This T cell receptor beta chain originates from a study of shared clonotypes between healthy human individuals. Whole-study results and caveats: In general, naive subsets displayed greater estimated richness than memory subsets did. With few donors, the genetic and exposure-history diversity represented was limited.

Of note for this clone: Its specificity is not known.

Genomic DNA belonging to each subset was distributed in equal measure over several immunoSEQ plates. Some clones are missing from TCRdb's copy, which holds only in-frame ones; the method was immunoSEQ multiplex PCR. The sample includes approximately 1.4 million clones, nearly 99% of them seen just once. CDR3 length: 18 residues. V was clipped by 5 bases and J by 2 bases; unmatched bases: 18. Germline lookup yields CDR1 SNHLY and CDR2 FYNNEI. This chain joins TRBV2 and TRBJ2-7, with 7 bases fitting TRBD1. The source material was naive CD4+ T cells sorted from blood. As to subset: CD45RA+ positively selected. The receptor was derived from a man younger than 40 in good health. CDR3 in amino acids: CASSFPGGLSQTTYEQYF. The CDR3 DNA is TGTGCCAGCAGTTTCCCAGGGGGTTTAAGCCAGACGACCTACGAGCAGTACTTC.